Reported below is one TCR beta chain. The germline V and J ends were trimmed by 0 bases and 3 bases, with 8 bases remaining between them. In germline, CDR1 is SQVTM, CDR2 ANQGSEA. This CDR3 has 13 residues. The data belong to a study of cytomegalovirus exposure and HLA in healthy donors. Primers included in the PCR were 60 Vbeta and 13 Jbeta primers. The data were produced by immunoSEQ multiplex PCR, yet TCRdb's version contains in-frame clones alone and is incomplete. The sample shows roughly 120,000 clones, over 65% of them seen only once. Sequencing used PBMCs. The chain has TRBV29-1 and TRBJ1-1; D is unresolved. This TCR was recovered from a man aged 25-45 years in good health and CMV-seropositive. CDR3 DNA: TGCAGCGTTGAAGAGGCCTTGTACACTGAAGCTTTCTTT. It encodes CSVEEALYTEAFF.